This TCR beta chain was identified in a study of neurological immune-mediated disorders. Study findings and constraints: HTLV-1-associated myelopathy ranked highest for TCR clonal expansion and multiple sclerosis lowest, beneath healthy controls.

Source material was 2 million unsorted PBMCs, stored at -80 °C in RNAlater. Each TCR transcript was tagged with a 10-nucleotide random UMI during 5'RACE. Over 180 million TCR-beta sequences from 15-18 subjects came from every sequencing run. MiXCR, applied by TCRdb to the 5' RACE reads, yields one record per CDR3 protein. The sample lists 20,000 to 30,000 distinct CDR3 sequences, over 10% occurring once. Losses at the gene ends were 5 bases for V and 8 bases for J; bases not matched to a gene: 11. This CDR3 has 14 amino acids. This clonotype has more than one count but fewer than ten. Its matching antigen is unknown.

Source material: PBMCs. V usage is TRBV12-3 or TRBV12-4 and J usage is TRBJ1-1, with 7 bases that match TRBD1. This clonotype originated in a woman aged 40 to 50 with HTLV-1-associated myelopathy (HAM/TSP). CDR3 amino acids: CASSQGGGGGEAFF. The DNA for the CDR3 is TGTGCCAGCAGTCAGGGGGGGGGCGGCGGCGAAGCTTTCTTT.